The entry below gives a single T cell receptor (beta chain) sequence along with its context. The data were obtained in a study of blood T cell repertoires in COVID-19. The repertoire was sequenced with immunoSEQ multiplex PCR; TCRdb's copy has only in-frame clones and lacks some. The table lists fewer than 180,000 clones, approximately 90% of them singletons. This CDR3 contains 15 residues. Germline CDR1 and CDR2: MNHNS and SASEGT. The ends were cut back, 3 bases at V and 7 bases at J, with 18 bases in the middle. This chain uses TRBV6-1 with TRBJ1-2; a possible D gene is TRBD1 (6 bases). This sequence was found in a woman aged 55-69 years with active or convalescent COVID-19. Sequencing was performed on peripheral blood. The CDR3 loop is CASSDSQGSIGGYTF. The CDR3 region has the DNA TGTGCCAGCAGTGATAGCCAGGGGTCCATTGGTGGCTACACCTTC.